This entry is about one T cell receptor beta chain. Seattle's enrolled individuals joined amid active infection and were then monitored longitudinally. This table comes from immunoSEQ multiplex PCR, and its TCRdb copy is limited to in-frame clones, with some not included. This table holds 250,000 to 350,000 clones, around 82% found once. This sample was taken from a study of blood T cell repertoires in COVID-19. Deletions cut 7 bases from V and 2 bases from J, with 4 bases between. The length of the CDR3 is 11 residues. The V gene's germline CDR1 is MNHEY and CDR2 SVGAGI. The material sequenced was peripheral blood. This clonotype was obtained from a human donor with COVID-19, enrolled during active disease. The donor label of this sample is uncertain. The gene calls are TRBV6-5 and TRBJ2-3, with D hard to call. This CDR3 is CASTSTDTQYF. The CDR3 DNA reads as TGTGCCAGCACCTCCACAGATACGCAGTATTTT.